This T cell receptor beta chain was observed in a study of T-cell memory formation after mild COVID-19. Looking at the study overall: For the most part, TCR clusters were specific to one donor.

TCRdb ran MiXCR on the 5' RACE reads and lists one entry per CDR3 protein. The data show 140,000 to 150,000 distinct CDR3 sequences, with 15% to 20% seen just once and 2% to 2.5% held by the top ten. About this clonotype: Its matching antigen is unknown.

Study conclusions and caveats: Contracting clones from day 15 to 85 showed balanced CD4/CD8; later expanders favored CD4+. Certain responding clones were present in pre-infection memory, suggesting participation of cross-reactive memory.

The receptor was derived from an adult woman who had mild COVID-19 (a few samples of this study predate the infection). Cell type and time point are not known. The source material was PBMCs or a T cell subset sorted from them (not recorded which).

The CDR3 bases are TGTGCCAGCAACCCAGCTTCAGGGGCCCCCTACGAGCAGTACTTC. Translation gives CASNPASGAPYEQYF. The chain uses TRBV6-5 and TRBJ2-7; a possible D gene is TRBD1 (6 bases). Trimming stripped 7 bases from V and 2 bases from J, with 18 bases between. The CDR3 contains 15 residues. Germline V gives CDR1 MNHEY, CDR2 SVGAGI.